Listed below are T cell receptor beta chains from one sample, sequenced in a study of T cell responses to AZD1222 COVID-19 vaccine. TCRdb keeps only in-frame clones here, not all; method: immunoSEQ multiplex PCR. This sample has approximately 180,000 clones, with 85% to 95% found just once. The sample here was peripheral blood, taken 28 days after the second dose of the MenACWY control vaccine. The receptors derive from an adult who received the MenACWY meningococcal vaccine as a control. CDR3s include the opening cysteine and the closing phenylalanine or tryptophan. A D gene is named only where the DNA matches it firmly. Clone size is stated in some rows and not others, as once, few, many or a class when expanded.

J	V	D	size	CDR3	DNA
TRBJ2-7	TRBV7-2	TRBD2	.	CASRPLAGNLYEQYF	TGTGCCAGCAGGCCTTTAGCGGGCAATCTCTACGAGCAGTACTTC
TRBJ1-3	TRBV11-2	.	.	CASKRMGDGGTIYF	TGTGCCAGCAAGCGGATGGGGGACGGCGGCACCATATATTTT
TRBJ2-3	TRBV24-1	.	.	CATSDFGRNTQYF	TGTGCCACCAGTGATTTTGGCAGAAATACGCAGTATTTT
TRBJ1-3	TRBV9	.	.	CASSVEGTLRNTIYF	TGTGCCAGCAGCGTAGAGGGGACACTAAGAAACACCATATATTTT
TRBJ1-1	TRBV20-1	.	.	CSARGQLEAFF	TGCAGTGCTAGAGGGCAGCTTGAGGCTTTCTTT
TRBJ1-2	TRBV28	TRBD1	once	CASRATGDSYGYTF	TGTGCCAGCAGGGCGACAGGGGACTCCTATGGCTACACCTTC
TRBJ1-1	TRBV5-1	TRBD1	.	CASSVHPGGEAEAFF	TGCGCCAGCAGCGTTCATCCAGGGGGGGAGGCTGAAGCTTTCTTT
TRBJ2-7	TRBV29-1	.	.	CSPPGYEQYF	TGCAGCCCACCGGGCTACGAGCAGTACTTC
TRBJ1-1	TRBV6-5	.	.	CASSRVKGRAAFF	TGTGCCAGCAGTAGGGTCAAGGGTCGGGCGGCTTTCTTT
TRBJ1-6	TRBV9	.	.	CASSVAREGNSPLHF	TGTGCCAGCAGCGTAGCCAGGGAGGGAAATTCACCCCTCCACTTT
TRBJ1-4	TRBV30	TRBD1	.	CAWSYQGAREKLFF	TGTGCCTGGAGTTATCAGGGGGCGCGGGAAAAACTGTTTTTT
TRBJ2-1	TRBV7-3	.	.	CASSFDLYNEQFF	TGTGCCAGCAGCTTCGACCTGTACAATGAGCAGTTCTTC
TRBJ1-5	TRBV19	.	.	CASTGGGNQPQHF	TGTGCCAGTACTGGGGGGGGTAATCAGCCCCAGCATTTT
TRBJ1-5	TRBV7-2	TRBD1	.	CASSLNPTGHSNQPQHF	TGTGCCAGCAGCCTAAATCCGACAGGGCATAGCAATCAGCCCCAGCATTTT
TRBJ2-1	TRBV13	TRBD2	.	CASSPTGLVRSNEQFF	TGTGCCAGCAGCCCGACCGGACTAGTACGTTCCAATGAGCAGTTCTTC
TRBJ2-2	TRBV27	.	.	CAILLLSPRTNTGELFF	TGTGCCATTCTACTCCTTTCCCCGAGAACGAACACCGGGGAGCTGTTTTTT
TRBJ1-5	TRBV19	.	.	CASSLRRGNQPQHF	TGTGCCAGTAGCCTCAGGCGGGGCAATCAGCCCCAGCATTTT
TRBJ2-7	TRBV19	.	.	CASSISGSLVLPGEQYF	TGTGCCAGTAGTATATCTGGCTCTCTGGTATTACCGGGCGAGCAGTACTTC
TRBJ1-5	TRBV30	.	.	CAWSAHGSGNQPQHF	TGTGCCTGGAGTGCTCACGGAAGTGGCAATCAGCCCCAGCATTTT
TRBJ2-1	TRBV6-5	.	.	CASNRGDEQFF	TGTGCCAGCAACCGAGGGGATGAGCAGTTCTTC
TRBJ1-5	TRBV24-1	.	.	CATSDPNQPQHF	TGTGCCACCAGTGACCCTAATCAGCCCCAGCATTTT
TRBJ1-5	TRBV19	.	.	CASRTPEGRGNQPQHF	TGTGCCAGTAGAACCCCCGAGGGGCGAGGGAATCAGCCCCAGCATTTT
TRBJ2-1	TRBV7-2	.	.	CASSLARGEQFF	TGTGCCAGCTCCCTCGCGAGGGGTGAGCAGTTCTTC
TRBJ1-4	TRBV19	.	.	CASSIRATNEKLFF	TGTGCCAGTAGTATCAGGGCAACTAATGAAAAACTGTTTTTT
TRBJ1-2	TRBV25-1	TRBD1	.	CASSEGGTGGALYGYTF	TGTGCCAGCAGTGAAGGTGGGACAGGGGGCGCCCTTTATGGCTACACCTTC
TRBJ1-2	TRBV6-6	.	.	CASSYETINYGYTF	TGTGCCAGCAGTTACGAAACGATTAACTATGGCTACACCTTC
TRBJ1-2	TRBV7-3	TRBD1	.	CASSLGTGAVYGYTF	TGTGCCAGCAGCTTAGGGACAGGAGCAGTCTATGGCTACACCTTC
TRBJ2-1	TRBV4-2	TRBD2	.	CASSQPRAGTSRNEQFF	TGTGCCAGCAGCCAACCCCGGGCCGGGACTAGTCGCAATGAGCAGTTCTTC
TRBJ1-1	TRBV19	TRBD1	.	CASSTGGSMNTEAFF	TGTGCCAGTAGCACAGGGGGTAGCATGAACACTGAAGCTTTCTTT